The 27 T cell receptor beta chains below were found in one sample sequenced in a study of shared clonotypes between healthy human individuals. The repertoire was sequenced with immunoSEQ multiplex PCR; TCRdb's copy has only in-frame clones and lacks some. The sample has roughly 1,000,000 clones; around three quarters are singletons. Sequencing was carried out using memory CD4+ T cells from PBMCs. Subset here: CD45RA-negative fraction. Receptors were obtained from a young man in good health. Some clones in this sample may be carry-over from other donors' samples.

The rearrangement uses TRBV7-2 and TRBJ1-3; 11 bases match TRBD1. Germline V lookup: CDR1 SGHTA, CDR2 FQGNSA. The length of the CDR3 is 16 residues. V gave up 4 bases and J gave up 4 bases; unmatched junction bases: 6. CDR3 protein: CASSYGQGASGNTIYF. CDR3 DNA sequence: TGTGCCAGCAGCTACGGACAGGGGGCTTCCGGAAACACCATATATTTT.

Comments on this clone: A much larger clone lies a single base off, so this may be a read error. Other DNA sequences from this sample encode an identical CDR3 as well. The chain combines TRBV18 with TRBJ2-7; D not resolved. The germline V gene has CDR1 KGHSH and CDR2 LQKENI. The ends were cut back, 3 bases at V and 2 bases at J, with 2 bases in the middle. The CDR3 covers 11 residues. The CDR3 loop is CASSPAYEQYF. CDR3 DNA sequence: TGTGCCAGCTCACCGGCCTACGAGCAGTACTTC.

The chain recombines TRBV6-6 with TRBJ2-5; no clear D gene. The CDR3 sequence is 14 residues long. Germline V gene sequence: CDR1 MNHNY, CDR2 SVGAGI (reference sequence). The V end was cut by 0 bases, the J end by 1 base, with 6 bases between. CDR3 in DNA: TGTGCCAGCAGTTACTCCATGAGCCAAGAGACCCAGTACTTC. This translates into CASSYSMSQETQYF.

The sample holds one count of this clone. The chain joins TRBV5-6 to TRBJ1-5; D remains unclear. The V gene's germline CDR1 is SGHDT and CDR2 YYEEEE. The CDR3 is made up of 17 amino acids. V was shortened by 4 bases and J by 1 base, with 18 bases between the two germline ends. CDR3 sequence (DNA): TGTGCCAGCAGCCGCCTCGGGCGGAGCTTAAGCAATCAGCCCCAGCATTTT. It translates to CASSRLGRSLSNQPQHF.

On this clone: Other DNA sequences in the sample encode the same CDR3. This rearrangement joins TRBV10-3 to TRBJ2-1; 12 nucleotides align to TRBD2. The CDR3 consists of 13 residues. CDR1 and CDR2 from the germline V gene are ENHRY and SYGVKD. Trimming removed 7 bases from V and 7 bases from J; junction bases left unmatched: 2. CDR3 sequence reads: CAINGLAGNEQFF. The CDR3 DNA follows: TGTGCCATCAATGGACTAGCGGGGAATGAGCAGTTCTTC.

The chain is built from TRBV11-2 and TRBJ2-1; D not resolved. Trimming stripped 5 bases from V and 10 bases from J, with 15 bases between. Looked up from germline, CDR1 is SGHAT and CDR2 is FQNNGV. The CDR3 sequence is 13 residues long. CDR3 DNA: TGTGCCAGCAGCGAAACTTCTCAAGGGGAGCAGTTCTTC. It is translated as CASSETSQGEQFF.

The chain recombines TRBV28 with TRBJ2-1, with D perhaps TRBD2 (6 bases). Deletions cut 5 bases from V and 2 bases from J, with 13 bases between. CDR3 length: 15 residues. From germline, CDR1 is MDHEN and CDR2 SYDVKM. In DNA, the CDR3 is TGTGCCAGCAGTATGACTAGTATCACCTACAATGAGCAGTTCTTC. This sequence encodes CASSMTSITYNEQFF.

The chain has TRBV29-1 and TRBJ2-5; 9 bases map to TRBD2. Looked up from germline, CDR1 is SQVTM and CDR2 is ANQGSEA. The CDR3 loop spans 15 amino acids. The trim removed 3 bases at V and 5 bases at J, leaving 10 bases unmatched. CDR3 region: CSVDVGGRAGETQYF. In DNA form, the CDR3 reads TGCAGCGTTGATGTCGGCGGGAGGGCCGGGGAGACCCAGTACTTC.

This chain joins TRBV13 and TRBJ2-1; the D call may be TRBD1 or TRBD2 (6 bases each). Germline V gives CDR1 PRHDT, CDR2 FYEKMQ (reference sequence). There are 16 residues in the CDR3. The V and J ends lost 5 bases and 4 bases respectively, with 18 bases between them. CDR3 in amino acids: CASSPSGGGAYNEQFF. The CDR3 nucleotides read TGTGCCAGCAGCCCTAGTGGAGGGGGAGCATACAATGAGCAGTTCTTC. The variable domain in full, with the rest retrieved from reference TRBV13 and TRBJ2-1, is AAGVIQSPRHLIKEKRETATLKCYPIPRHDTVYWYQQGPGQDPQFLISFYEKMQSDKGSIPDRFSAQQFSDYHSELNMSSLELGDSALYFCASSPSGGGAYNEQFFGPGTRLTVL.

The chain combines TRBV6-1 with TRBJ1-2; TRBD1 matches at 7 bases. The ends lost 5 bases at V and 8 bases at J; junction bases unmatched: 2. Germline V gene lookup returns CDR1 MNHNS and CDR2 SASEGT. The CDR3 totals 11 residues. This CDR3 is CASSRGGGYTF. Written as DNA, the CDR3 is TGTGCCAGCAGTCGAGGGGGCGGCTACACCTTC.

This sequence joins TRBV9 and TRBJ2-7; possibly TRBD1 or TRBD2 for D (6 bases each). CDR1 is SGDLS, CDR2 YYNGEE, per germline. There are 16 residues in the CDR3. Between the trimmed V and J ends, which lost 4 bases and 3 bases, there was a span of 20 bases. CDR3 loop: CASSSNARGAIYEQYF. As DNA, the CDR3 is TGTGCCAGCAGCTCAAACGCGAGGGGGGCTATCTACGAGCAGTACTTC.

In this sample, this clone turned up a few times. The CDR3 sequence: CASSLAGRTEAFF. Here the CDR3 DNA reads TGTGCCAGCAGTTTAGCAGGCCGAACTGAAGCTTTCTTT. The chain has TRBV27 and TRBJ1-1; D is unresolved. The V gene's germline CDR1 is MNHEY and CDR2 SMNVEV (reference sequence). The CDR3 length is 13 residues. The V and J ends lost 2 bases and 5 bases respectively, with 9 bases between them.

The chain has TRBV7-2 and TRBJ2-5; D not certain. The CDR3 is 14 amino acids. In germline, CDR1 is SGHTA, CDR2 FQGNSA. The ends were cut back, 2 bases at V and 0 bases at J, with 7 bases in the middle. CDR3 loop: CASSLNGNQETQYF. CDR3 DNA sequence: TGTGCCAGCAGCTTAAACGGAAACCAAGAGACCCAGTACTTC.

This clone was counted at least ten times. V gene TRBV11-2 combines with J gene TRBJ1-1, with TRBD1 matching 10 bases. Trimming removed 6 bases from V and 4 bases from J; junction bases left unmatched: 8. The germline CDR1 and CDR2 sequences are SGHAT and FQNNGV. The CDR3 is 15 residues long. CDR3 in DNA: TGTGCCAGCAGTCCGGGACAGGGGTTTTCCACTGAAGCTTTCTTT. It is translated as CASSPGQGFSTEAFF.

As for this clone: The DNA is left out, because the CDR3 cannot be placed on it with certainty; the CDR3 is given as TCRdb lists it. The rearrangement joins TRBV9 to TRBJ2-1; the table's D call, TRBD2, was not checked against the DNA. Germline lookup yields CDR1 SGDLS and CDR2 YYNGEE. The CDR3 totals 15 residues, both ends included. CDR3 in amino acids: CASSVGPFGSGEQFF.

The chain couples TRBV7-3 to TRBJ1-1; possibly TRBD1 for D (6 bases). CDR1 and CDR2 (germline): SGHTA, FQGTGA. The CDR3 totals 14 residues. V was cut by 5 bases and J by 3 bases, with 13 bases left in between. CDR3 nucleotides: TGTGCCAGCAGCCCCCAGGGGCTCCACACTGAAGCTTTCTTT. This translates into CASSPQGLHTEAFF. Together with reference TRBV7-3 and TRBJ1-1, the CDR3 gives the full variable domain: GAGVSQTPSNKVTEKGKYVELRCDPISGHTALYWYRQSLGQGPEFLIYFQGTGAADDSGLPNDRFFAVRPEGSVSTLKIQRTERGDSAVYLCASSPQGLHTEAFFGQGTRLTVV.

This rearrangement joins TRBV6-5 to TRBJ2-5; a possible D gene is TRBD2 (6 bases). The V gene lost 0 bases and the J gene lost 2 bases, with 13 bases spanning the gap. The CDR3 sequence is 16 residues long. Germline CDR1 MNHEY, CDR2 SVGAGI. CDR3 protein: CASSYSSSGSQETQYF. As DNA, the CDR3 is TGTGCCAGCAGTTACTCTAGTAGCGGTTCGCAAGAGACCCAGTACTTC.

This rearrangement joins TRBV2 to TRBJ1-2; no clear D gene. CDR3 length: 10 residues. Germline values: CDR1 SNHLY, CDR2 FYNNEI. Trimming stripped 7 bases from V and 6 bases from J, with 6 bases between. The CDR3 loop is CASKVDGYTF. CDR3 DNA sequence: TGTGCCAGCAAGGTGGATGGCTACACCTTC. Filled out from reference TRBV2 and TRBJ1-2, the complete variable domain reads EPEVTQTPSHQVTQMGQEVILRCVPISNHLYFYWYRQILGQKVEFLVSFYNNEISEKSEIFDDQFSVERPDGSNFTLKIRSTKLEDSAMYFCASKVDGYTFGSGTRLTVV.

This chain uses TRBV4-2 with TRBJ1-2, with TRBD1 matching over 9 bases. The length of the CDR3 is 15 residues. Germline V gene data show CDR1 as LGHNA and CDR2 as YNFKEQ. Trimming removed 2 bases from V and 4 bases from J; junction bases left unmatched: 5. The CDR3 DNA is TGTGCCAGCAGCCAATGGGACAGGGAGGGCTATGGCTACACCTTC. Encoded protein: CASSQWDREGYGYTF.

The genes are TRBV18 and TRBJ2-3; D is perhaps TRBD2 (5 bases). Germline V gene lookup returns CDR1 KGHSH and CDR2 LQKENI. This CDR3 is 16 amino acids long. V lost 3 bases, J lost 2 bases, and 15 bases lay in between. CDR3 residues: CASSPGLPLTTDTQYF. Here the CDR3 DNA reads TGTGCCAGCTCACCTGGACTTCCCCTAACCACAGATACGCAGTATTTT.

This clone was found a few times. The chain is built from TRBV18 and TRBJ1-2; TRBD1 is a possible D gene (6 bases). Trimming left V 5 bases short and J 5 bases short, with 12 bases between. In germline, CDR1 is KGHSH, CDR2 LQKENI. This CDR3 comprises 13 residues. The CDR3 loop is CASSSGGGYGYTF. The CDR3, as DNA: TGTGCCAGCTCATCCGGAGGGGGGTATGGCTACACCTTC.

The J gene is TRBJ1-2, the V gene TRBV29-1; D gene unclear. CDR3 size: 11 residues. The V gene's germline CDR1 is SQVTM and CDR2 ANQGSEA. The V end lost 6 bases, the J end lost 8 bases, and 13 bases lay between the germline ends. This CDR3 is CSVDLSRGYTF. The CDR3 region has the DNA TGCAGCGTGGACCTATCTCGGGGCTACACCTTC.

CDR3 region: CASSVRRSGANVLTF. Here the CDR3 DNA reads TGTGCCAGCAGCGTCCGACGGTCAGGGGCCAACGTCCTGACTTTC. V is TRBV9 and J is TRBJ2-6; D gene unclear. This CDR3 is 15 amino acids long. The germline V gene has CDR1 SGDLS and CDR2 YYNGEE. V was clipped by 2 bases and J by 4 bases, with 10 bases between them.

The CDR3 here is CASSPATGRGNQPQHF. CDR3 sequence (DNA): TGTGCCAGCTCACCGGCAACAGGGAGGGGAAATCAGCCCCAGCATTTT. The chain employs TRBV18 and TRBJ1-5, with D possibly matching TRBD1 (6 bases). CDR3 length equals 16 residues. Germline V lookup: CDR1 KGHSH, CDR2 LQKENI. V was clipped by 3 bases and J by 4 bases, with 16 bases between them.

The chain uses TRBV7-2 and TRBJ2-7; the D is unclear. V lost 7 bases and J 4 bases, leaving 20 bases between the germline ends. Germline loops: CDR1 SGHTA, CDR2 FQGNSA. This CDR3 is built from 15 residues. CDR3 DNA sequence: TGTGCCAGCACCCCGGCCCCAGGCCTAAGTTACGAGCAGTACTTC. Residues: CASTPAPGLSYEQYF.

The chain combines TRBV4-1 with TRBJ1-4; D gene unclear. With 1 base removed from V and 0 bases from J, the gap between germline ends came to 9 bases. Per germline, CDR1 MGHRA and CDR2 YSYEKL. The CDR3 extends over 16 amino acids. The CDR3 bases are TGCGCCAGCAGCCAAGGTAGCGGGTCAACTAATGAAAAACTGTTTTTT. This gives the protein CASSQGSGSTNEKLFF.

Note on this clone: Other DNA sequences in this sample translate to the same CDR3. The chain is built from TRBV28 and TRBJ1-5, with 12 bases aligning to TRBD1. The CDR3 has 15 residues. J lost 6 bases, V lost 5 bases, and 5 bases had no gene match. Germline V gene data show CDR1 as MDHEN and CDR2 as SYDVKM. As DNA, the CDR3 is TGTGCCAGCAGTCTGGGACAGGGGGCAGGTCAGCCCCAGCATTTT. Its translation: CASSLGQGAGQPQHF.